These T cell receptor beta chains were read from a single sample in a study of blood T cells in healthy people across ages. Using its own MiXCR run on the 5' RACE reads, TCRdb lists one record per CDR3 protein. The table shows about 680,000 distinct CDR3 sequences, with around 48% occurring only once. The sequencing input was blood. The receptors stem from a woman in her fifties or sixties in good health. Each CDR3 is given with its conserved first and last residue. D genes are given only for firm matches. Not every row has a clone size; where given, it reads once, few, many or a size class.

>.|TRBV29-1|few|TRBJ2-7
TGCAGCGTTGCTCTACTCCCGAGCTCCTACGAGCAGTACTTC
CSVALLPSSYEQYF
>.|TRBV5-1|.|TRBJ1-1
TGCGCCAGCAGCTTGGATAGTAATGAAGCTTTCTTT
CASSLDSNEAFF
>.|TRBV30|.|TRBJ1-1
TGTGCCTGGAGTGACAGGGTCGACACTGAAGCTTTCTTT
CAWSDRVDTEAFF
>TRBD2|TRBV29-1|few|TRBJ2-5
TGCAGCGTTGCCCCTAGCGGGAGGGCCTGGGAGACCCAGTACTTC
CSVAPSGRAWETQYF
>TRBD1|TRBV6-6|few|TRBJ2-1
TGTGCCAGCAGTTACATAGGGGGCAGTTACAATGAGCAGTTCTTC
CASSYIGGSYNEQFF
>TRBD2|TRBV2|.|TRBJ2-1
TGTGCCAGCAGTCCCACACGGGGGACTAGGTACAATGAGCAGTTCTTC
CASSPTRGTRYNEQFF
>TRBD2|TRBV5-5|few|TRBJ2-3
TGTGCCAGCAGCTTTGATCGGAGGCGCGGGGGGTTTGGTGGTACGCAGTATTTT
CASSFDRRRGGFGGTQYF
>TRBD1|TRBV7-2|.|TRBJ1-6
TGTGCCAGCAGCTTTCAGGGGGGGAATTCACCCCTCCACTTT
CASSFQGGNSPLHF
>.|TRBV2|.|TRBJ2-5
TGTGCCAGCATCGGAATTTTTGAGACCCAGTACTTC
CASIGIFETQYF
>.|TRBV20-1|.|TRBJ2-3
TGCAGTGCTAGAGATTTCATCATCCACACAGATACGCAGTATTTT
CSARDFIIHTDTQYF
>.|TRBV6-2/TRBV6-3|.|TRBJ2-7
TGTGCCAGCAGTCCCGTGAGCGGGCGAAACTACGCGCAGTACTTC
CASSPVSGRNYAQYF
>TRBD2|TRBV20-1|.|TRBJ2-1
TGCAGTGCTAGTCGGAGGGATCGTAGCGGGAGGGCCTATAGGGTTGAGCAGTTCTTC
CSASRRDRSGRAYRVEQFF
>TRBD1|TRBV16|once|TRBJ1-4
TGTGCCAGCAGCCAATCTACGGCAGGGGGAAAAGAAAAACTGTTTTTT
CASSQSTAGGKEKLFF
>.|TRBV4-3|.|TRBJ2-5
TGCGCCAGCAGCCAAGAGGGCGGCTCGCGCAGAGACGAAGGGCAGTACTTC
CASSQEGGSRRDEGQYF
>TRBD1|TRBV29-1|few|TRBJ2-1
TGCAGCGTTGAATCGGATCGTGGGACAGAGAACAATGAGCAGTTCTTC
CSVESDRGTENNEQFF
>.|TRBV11-3|.|TRBJ2-1
TGTGCCAGCAGCTATGGGTCTTTTGGCGGAGGCGACAATGAGCAGTTCTTC
CASSYGSFGGGDNEQFF
>.|TRBV30|.|TRBJ2-6
TGTGCCTGGAGTGGCGGGGCCAACGTCCTGACTTTC
CAWSGGANVLTF
>.|TRBV12-3/TRBV12-4|.|TRBJ1-2
TGTGCCAGCAGTTTAGCGGGGGGCAGGGGCTACACCTTC
CASSLAGGRGYTF
>.|TRBV2|.|TRBJ2-3
TGTGCCAGCAGCGAACTGACTAGTTTCACAGATACGCAGTATTTT
CASSELTSFTDTQYF
>TRBD1|TRBV20-1|.|TRBJ1-1
TGCAGTGCGGAAACCACAGGGGGCACTGAAGCTTTCTTT
CSAETTGGTEAFF
>.|TRBV2|.|TRBJ1-1
TGTGCCAGCAGGGAGGGCGCTGAAGCTTTCTTT
CASREGAEAFF
>.|TRBV10-3|few|TRBJ1-1
TGTGCCATAGCCGGAGGGCTGAACACTGAAGCTTTCTTT
CAIAGGLNTEAFF
>TRBD1|TRBV4-2|many|TRBJ1-2
TGTGCCAGCAGCTACAGGGGGCAAGATGGCTACACCTTC
CASSYRGQDGYTF
>TRBD2|TRBV9|.|TRBJ2-5
TGTGCCAGCAGCATAACGACTAGCGGTAAAGAGACCCAGTACTTC
CASSITTSGKETQYF
>.|TRBV4-2|.|TRBJ1-2
TGTGCCAGCAGCCAAGATCTGAACAATTTCTATGGCTACACCTTC
CASSQDLNNFYGYTF
>TRBD1|TRBV7-2|.|TRBJ1-5
TGTGCCAGCAGCTACCCCGGTGGACAGGGAAGCAATCAGCCCCAGCATTTT
CASSYPGGQGSNQPQHF
>.|TRBV28|.|TRBJ2-7
TGTGCCAGCAGTTTCGGAGGGGAGGAGTACGAGCAGTACTTC
CASSFGGEEYEQYF
>TRBD1|TRBV28|few|TRBJ2-4
TGTGCCAGCAATGTAGGGACAGGGGCAGACATTCAGTACTTC
CASNVGTGADIQYF
>.|TRBV7-2|.|TRBJ2-1
TGTGCCAGCAGCCTCGGGCTCGGGGCGGAATACAATGAGCAGTTCTTC
CASSLGLGAEYNEQFF
>.|TRBV27|.|TRBJ1-2
TGTGCCAGCAGTTTGGCACCCTACTATGGCTACACCTTC
CASSLAPYYGYTF
>.|TRBV18|.|TRBJ2-4
TGTGCCAGCTCACTAATTCTCCGGGACCGCCCGTACTTC
CASSLILRDRPYF
>.|TRBV5-1|.|TRBJ2-1
TGCGCCAGCAAGGGGGGGCAGACCTACAATGAGCAGTTCTTC
CASKGGQTYNEQFF
>.|TRBV27|.|TRBJ1-2
TGTGCCAGCAGTTTATCTTGGGGATCGGATGGCTACACCTTC
CASSLSWGSDGYTF
>.|TRBV20-1|.|TRBJ1-4
TGCAGTGCTGGGTTAGGGGAGGCAACTAATGAAAAACTGTTTTTT
CSAGLGEATNEKLFF
>.|TRBV11-2|.|TRBJ1-1
TGTGCCAGCAGCTTAAGGTGGCAGACGAACACTGAAGCTTTCTTT
CASSLRWQTNTEAFF
>.|TRBV7-2|few|TRBJ2-3
TGTGCCAGCAGCCCGGACTGGGGGACAGATACGCAGTATTTT
CASSPDWGTDTQYF
>.|TRBV28|.|TRBJ2-4
TGTGCCAGCAGCCAAGGACTACTAGCCAAAAACATTCAGTACTTC
CASSQGLLAKNIQYF
>.|TRBV5-1|few|TRBJ2-6
TGCGCCAGCAGCCCTGCTTATGACGGCGGGGCCAACGTCCTGACTTTC
CASSPAYDGGANVLTF
>.|TRBV14|.|TRBJ2-7
TGTGCCAGCAGCCAAGCGCTGGACAGCTACGAGCAGTACTTC
CASSQALDSYEQYF
>TRBD1|TRBV24-1|few|TRBJ2-5
TGTGCCACCAGTGCGACAGGGGGTGGAGAGACCCAGTACTTC
CATSATGGGETQYF
>.|TRBV7-9|.|TRBJ2-7
TGTGCCAGCAGCTTTAGCGAGAGGTCCGGGGACGAGCAGTACTTC
CASSFSERSGDEQYF
>.|TRBV27|.|TRBJ2-1
TGTGCCAGCAGTTTATTCGCGAATAGCGAGCAGTTCTTC
CASSLFANSEQFF
>.|TRBV7-2|.|TRBJ1-5
TGTGCCAGCAGCCCAAAAACGGGGCAGCCCCAGCATTTT
CASSPKTGQPQHF
>.|TRBV29-1|.|TRBJ2-7
TGCAGCGTTGTAGGAGGGACTTCCTACGAGCAGTACTTC
CSVVGGTSYEQYF
>.|TRBV4-2|.|TRBJ2-7
TGTGCCAGCAGCCAAGATGGACGCGAGCAGTACTTC
CASSQDGREQYF
>TRBD2|TRBV7-2|.|TRBJ2-1
TGTGCCAGCAGCCTCGGGACTAGCGGGAGTGTATCCTACAATGAGCAGTTCTTC
CASSLGTSGSVSYNEQFF